A single sample gave rise to the 30 T cell receptor beta chains below, sequenced in a study of T cells in localized non-small cell lung cancer. Data came from immunoSEQ multiplex PCR; TCRdb stores just in-frame clones and leaves some out. This sample has tens of thousands of clones, with approximately 90% found just once. Sample: peripheral blood, taken before any cancer treatment. Source of these receptors: a male donor aged 60 or over with stage III squamous cell lung carcinoma.

The chain is built from TRBV4-2 and TRBJ2-1, with D tentatively TRBD1 or TRBD2 (5 bases each). The CDR3 contains 16 residues. Looked up from germline, CDR1 is LGHNA and CDR2 is YNFKEQ. Trimming took 2 bases from V and 0 from J, leaving 11 bases between them. For the CDR3, the DNA is TGTGCCAGCAGCCAAAACTACGGGACCTCCTACAATGAGCAGTTCTTC. It yields the protein CASSQNYGTSYNEQFF.

The chain uses TRBV10-3 and TRBJ1-5; D is uncertain. V dropped 6 bases and J dropped 4 bases, with 13 bases sitting between them. The CDR3 extends over 14 amino acids. Germline lookup yields CDR1 ENHRY and CDR2 SYGVKD. The CDR3 spells CAISYDGQNQPQHF. CDR3 sequence (DNA): TGTGCCATCAGCTATGACGGTCAGAATCAGCCCCAGCATTTT.

This chain uses TRBV7-9 with TRBJ2-7; 7 bases fit TRBD2. This CDR3 comprises 14 residues. After removal of 5 bases from V and 3 bases from J, the junction contained 7 bases not matched to a gene. Looked up from germline, CDR1 is SEHNR and CDR2 is FQNEAQ (reference sequence). CDR3 loop: CASSPPGGSYEQYF. CDR3 in DNA: TGTGCCAGCAGCCCTCCGGGCGGGAGCTACGAGCAGTACTTC.

The rearrangement links TRBV6-6 to TRBJ2-2; 9 bases map to TRBD1. The CDR3 is 16 amino acids. Germline V gene lookup returns CDR1 MNHNY and CDR2 SVGAGI (reference sequence). The ends lost 6 bases at V and 10 bases at J; junction bases unmatched: 15. In DNA, the CDR3 is TGTGCCAGCAGCGAATCCGGGACAGGGCGAGGGCAGGAGCTGTTTTTT. Translated, it gives CASSESGTGRGQELFF.

The chain carries TRBV29-1 and TRBJ2-7, with a possible D match to TRBD2 (7 bases). The CDR3 contains 13 residues. Germline V gene data show CDR1 as SQVTM and CDR2 as ANQGSEA. V lost 6 bases, J lost 5 bases, and 17 bases lay in between. The CDR3 DNA reads TGCAGCGTCTCGAGGGGGGGGTACAACGAGCAGTACTTC. Protein: CSVSRGGYNEQYF.

The chain links TRBV5-6 to TRBJ2-7; the D call may be TRBD1 or TRBD2 (5 bases each). Germline V gene data show CDR1 as SGHDT and CDR2 as YYEEEE. V was shortened by 0 bases and J by 5 bases, with 9 bases between the two germline ends. The CDR3 contains 13 residues. The CDR3: CASSLAGTDEQYF. CDR3 nucleotide sequence: TGTGCCAGCAGCTTGGCAGGGACGGACGAGCAGTACTTC.

This chain links TRBV18 with TRBJ2-5; D unresolved. There are 11 residues in the CDR3. Germline V gene sequence: CDR1 KGHSH, CDR2 LQKENI. Deletions cut 6 bases from V and 4 bases from J, with 6 bases between. The CDR3 DNA sequence: TGTGCCAGCTCCGGCAGAGAGACCCAGTACTTC. It specifies CASSGRETQYF.

V gene TRBV19 combines with J gene TRBJ2-1, with TRBD2 matching over 9 bases. V lost 9 bases to trimming and J lost 8 bases; unmatched junction nucleotides: 5. CDR1 LNHDA and CDR2 SQIVND come from the germline V gene (reference sequence). CDR3 size: 12 residues. The CDR3 nucleotides are TGTGCCAGCTCGACTAGCGGCTATGAGCAGTTCTTC. Translation: CASSTSGYEQFF.

This clone was recorded once. CDR3 nucleotide sequence: TGTGCCAGCAACCTACAGGGGGATTATCAGCCCCAGCATTTT. This encodes CASNLQGDYQPQHF. This chain uses TRBV7-2 with TRBJ1-5; 8 nucleotides align to TRBD1. The germline gives CDR1 SGHTA, CDR2 FQGNSA. CDR3 length: 14 residues. Trimming at V came to 7 bases and at J to 5 bases, leaving 7 bases not matched to a gene.

This clone has just one count. The chain carries TRBV18 and TRBJ1-2, with D possibly being TRBD1 (5 bases). Trimming left V 6 bases short and J 2 bases short, with 19 bases between. This CDR3 region has 16 residues. CDR1 and CDR2 (germline): KGHSH, LQKENI. CDR3 protein: CASSQGPLRDNYGYTF. The CDR3 nucleotides are TGTGCCAGCTCTCAGGGACCTTTACGGGACAACTATGGCTACACCTTC. Full variable domain (rest looked up from reference TRBV18 and TRBJ1-2): NAGVMQNPRHLVRRRGQEARLRCSPMKGHSHVYWYRQLPEEGLKFMVYLQKENIIDESGMPKERFSAEFPKEGPSILRIQQVVRGDSAAYFCASSQGPLRDNYGYTFGSGTRLTVV.

This clone was detected once. V usage is TRBV5-1 and J usage is TRBJ1-1; no reliable D call. This CDR3 has 12 residues. Trimming stripped 3 bases from V and 6 bases from J, with 9 bases between. Per the germline V gene, CDR1 is SGHRS and CDR2 is YFSETQ. CDR3 sequence: CASSSRGPEAFF. As DNA, the CDR3 is TGCGCCAGCAGCTCCAGAGGGCCTGAAGCTTTCTTT.

The rearrangement joins TRBV18 to TRBJ1-6; 8 bases match TRBD1. The CDR3 covers 15 residues. Germline V gene lookup returns CDR1 KGHSH and CDR2 LQKENI. Trimming took 6 bases from V and 9 from J; bases not matched to a gene: 10. CDR3: CASSLNEQGGSPLHF. The CDR3 nucleotides are TGTGCCAGCTCTCTCAACGAACAGGGGGGTTCACCCCTCCACTTT.

The V and J genes are TRBV19 and TRBJ1-6; a weak D match, TRBD1 (5 bases). Germline lookup yields CDR1 LNHDA and CDR2 SQIVND (reference sequence). This CDR3 contains 12 residues. Trimming removed 6 bases at V and 13 bases at J, with 13 bases between. The CDR3 coding sequence is TGTGCCAGTAGCCCGGGGGTGTCTCCCCTCCACTTT. This gives the protein CASSPGVSPLHF.

J is TRBJ2-7 and V is TRBV6-6; 12 positions match TRBD2. The CDR3 totals 16 residues. The germline V gene encodes CDR1 MNHNY and CDR2 SVGAGI (reference sequence). Trimming removed 4 bases from V and 5 bases from J; junction bases left unmatched: 9. The CDR3 DNA reads TGTGCCAGCAGTTTATCAGGACTAGCGGGATTCGACGAGCAGTACTTC. As protein: CASSLSGLAGFDEQYF.

The chain is built from TRBV19 and TRBJ1-4; D is undetermined. There are 14 residues in the CDR3. Looked up from germline, CDR1 is LNHDA and CDR2 is SQIVND (reference sequence). Deletions cut 3 bases from V and 3 bases from J, with 8 bases between. For the CDR3, the DNA is TGTGCCAGTAGTATGGAACTTTCTAATGAAAAACTGTTTTTT. Its protein product is CASSMELSNEKLFF.

The chain links TRBV13 to TRBJ2-7, with a weak D call TRBD2 (6 bases). The germline CDR1 and CDR2 sequences are PRHDT and FYEKMQ (reference sequence). The V end lost 2 bases, the J end lost 0 bases, and 8 bases lay between the germline ends. The CDR3 has 14 amino acids. The CDR3 region has the DNA TGTGCCAGCAGCTTAATGGGGGGCTCCTACGAGCAGTACTTC. Translation gives CASSLMGGSYEQYF.

V and J are TRBV19 and TRBJ1-5; maybe TRBD1 (6 bases). CDR1 LNHDA and CDR2 SQIVND come from the germline V gene (reference sequence). With 10 bases removed from V and 0 bases from J, the gap between germline ends came to 19 bases. This CDR3 region has 16 residues. CDR3 region: CATRGAPLNSNQPQHF. The CDR3 DNA reads as TGTGCCACCCGGGGGGCCCCGCTGAATAGCAATCAGCCCCAGCATTTT.

This chain connects TRBV19 to TRBJ1-1; D not certain. There are 14 residues in the CDR3. Trimming took off 5 bases at V and 0 bases at J, with 10 bases between the two ends. The germline gives CDR1 LNHDA, CDR2 SQIVND (reference sequence). The CDR3 is CASSVTIMNTEAFF. CDR3 sequence (DNA): TGTGCCAGTAGTGTCACAATCATGAACACTGAAGCTTTCTTT.

V usage is TRBV19 and J usage is TRBJ1-2, with TRBD1 matching 7 bases. Germline values: CDR1 LNHDA, CDR2 SQIVND (reference sequence). Trimming at V came to 5 bases and at J to 5 bases, leaving 8 bases not matched to a gene. There are 14 residues in the CDR3. CDR3 amino acids: CASSPRQGGYGYTF. CDR3 DNA: TGTGCCAGTAGTCCCCGACAGGGCGGGTATGGCTACACCTTC.

The CDR3: CASSPTPTPYEQYF. CDR3 DNA sequence: TGTGCCAGCAGCCCAACCCCGACACCCTACGAGCAGTACTTC. The rearrangement joins TRBV7-8 to TRBJ2-7; D is unclear. This CDR3 spans 14 amino acids. The V and J ends lost 5 bases and 2 bases respectively, with 13 bases between them. Looked up from germline, CDR1 is SGHVS and CDR2 is FQNEAQ.

The chain employs TRBV9 and TRBJ1-6; 10 positions agree with TRBD1. Losses at the gene ends were 0 bases for V and 10 bases for J; bases not matched to a gene: 4. Germline V gene lookup returns CDR1 SGDLS and CDR2 YYNGEE. This CDR3 contains 15 residues. Here the CDR3 DNA reads TGTGCCAGCAGCGTAGATCGGACAGGGGGATCACCCCTCCACTTT. Translating it yields CASSVDRTGGSPLHF.

The V gene is TRBV9, the J gene TRBJ2-3; no definite D call. From germline, CDR1 is SGDLS and CDR2 YYNGEE. The CDR3 covers 12 residues. V lost 0 bases, J lost 5 bases, and 4 bases lay in between. In nucleotides, the CDR3 is TGTGCCAGCAGCGTAGGAGGAGATACGCAGTATTTT. This translates into CASSVGGDTQYF.

This chain links TRBV6-6 with TRBJ1-2; possibly TRBD1 for D (5 bases). Germline CDR1 and CDR2: MNHNY and SVGAGI (reference sequence). V dropped 7 bases and J dropped 2 bases, with 14 bases sitting between them. This CDR3 is built from 14 residues. The CDR3 sequence: CASKLVAGNYGYTF. The CDR3 DNA sequence: TGTGCCAGCAAACTTGTAGCAGGGAACTATGGCTACACCTTC.

This clone has more than one count but fewer than ten. The genes are TRBV4-3 and TRBJ2-7, with 7 bases fitting TRBD2. CDR3 length: 14 amino acids. The trim removed 1 base at V and 1 base at J, leaving 1 base unmatched. The V gene's germline CDR1 is LGHNA and CDR2 YSLEER. The CDR3 sequence: CASSQGGGSYEQYF. CDR3 coding DNA: TGCGCCAGCAGCCAAGGGGGAGGGTCCTACGAGCAGTACTTC.

The chain has TRBV2 and TRBJ2-6; tentative D call: TRBD1 (6 bases). From germline, CDR1 is SNHLY and CDR2 FYNNEI. There are 16 residues in the CDR3. V was shortened by 5 bases and J by 2 bases, with 13 bases between the two germline ends. The CDR3 sequence: CASSTGTLPGANVLTF. CDR3 nucleotides: TGTGCCAGCAGTACCGGGACACTTCCTGGGGCCAACGTCCTGACTTTC.

The chain links TRBV9 to TRBJ2-1; tentatively, D is TRBD1 (5 bases). The CDR3 contains 15 residues. Trimming stripped 0 bases from V and 4 bases from J, with 11 bases between. Germline V gives CDR1 SGDLS, CDR2 YYNGEE. The CDR3 DNA sequence: TGTGCCAGCAGCGTAGCACAGGACCCGTACAATGAGCAGTTCTTC. Translated: CASSVAQDPYNEQFF.

This chain uses TRBV15 with TRBJ2-7; weak D call: TRBD1 (5 bases). The V gene lost 1 base and the J gene lost 6 bases, with 13 bases spanning the gap. Germline-derived CDR1 and CDR2 are LNHNV and YYDKDF (reference sequence). This CDR3 contains 14 residues. CDR3 coding DNA: TGTGCCACCAGCAGAGGGACAAGCTACTCCGAGCAGTACTTC. Protein sequence: CATSRGTSYSEQYF.

The J gene is TRBJ2-5, the V gene TRBV2; tentative D call: TRBD1 (6 bases). V lost 7 bases to trimming and J lost 4 bases, with 10 bases between them. The germline V gene encodes CDR1 SNHLY and CDR2 FYNNEI. The CDR3 sequence is 12 residues long. CDR3 loop: CASNRVGETQYF. The CDR3 DNA follows: TGTGCCAGCAACAGGGTGGGAGAGACCCAGTACTTC.

V and J are TRBV28 and TRBJ2-1; the D gene is possibly TRBD2 (6 bases). In germline, CDR1 is MDHEN, CDR2 SYDVKM. Trimming cost V 3 bases and J 7 bases, with 16 bases left between them. This CDR3 contains 15 residues. CDR3 DNA: TGTGCCAGCAGTTTGCGGGGCAGTCCGAGGAATGAGCAGTTCTTC. Translated, it gives CASSLRGSPRNEQFF.

This clone was seen more than once but under ten times. This chain uses TRBV7-9 with TRBJ1-1, with D uncertain. Germline assignment: CDR1 SEHNR and CDR2 FQNEAQ (reference sequence). The CDR3 extends over 11 amino acids. The V and J ends lost 4 bases and 7 bases respectively, with 7 bases between them. For the CDR3, the DNA is TGTGCCAGCAGCTCCACGGGTGAAGCTTTCTTT. Residues: CASSSTGEAFF.